The clone carrying this T cell receptor beta chain rates as medium-sized. This sample stems from a study of T-cell memory formation after mild COVID-19. Libraries for TCRalpha and TCRbeta carried sample barcodes and unique molecular identifiers via 5'RACE. MiXCR, applied by TCRdb to the 5' RACE reads, yields one record per CDR3 protein. The table has 6,000 or so distinct CDR3 sequences, 20% seen once. Trimming pared 5 bases from V and 7 bases from J, leaving 15 bases between. The V gene's germline CDR1 is SEHNR and CDR2 FQNEAQ (reference sequence). CDR3 length: 14 residues. The J gene is TRBJ2-1, the V gene TRBV7-9; perhaps TRBD2 as D (6 bases). The receptor was isolated from an adult woman who had mild COVID-19 (a few samples of this study predate the infection). Cell type and time point are not known. Sequencing used PBMCs or a T cell subset sorted from them (not recorded which). The chain's CDR3 is CASSPGLARNEQFF. The CDR3 DNA sequence: TGTGCCAGCAGCCCGGGACTGGCTAGGAATGAGCAGTTCTTC.